This T cell receptor beta chain was sequenced during a study of shared clonotypes between healthy human individuals. Profiling relied on immunoSEQ multiplex PCR, and the TCRdb table lists in-frame clones only, not all of them. The table lists roughly 1.5 million clones, 95% to 99% of them singletons. The CDR3 sequence is 14 residues long. The ends lost 5 bases at V and 1 base at J; junction bases unmatched: 4. Germline V lookup: CDR1 SGHAT, CDR2 FQNNGV. Concerning this clone itself: What it recognizes is unknown.

Notes on the study in general: Limitation of the genetic and exposure-history diversity represented came from the few donors.

Source material: naive CD4+ T cells sorted from blood. Subset reported: CD45RA+ positively selected. The clonotype originates from a man younger than 45 in good health. The chain couples TRBV11-2 to TRBJ2-5, with TRBD1 matching over 7 bases. The DNA for the CDR3 is TGTGCCAGCAGCCCAGGGACAGTCCAAGAGACCCAGTACTTC. It encodes CASSPGTVQETQYF.